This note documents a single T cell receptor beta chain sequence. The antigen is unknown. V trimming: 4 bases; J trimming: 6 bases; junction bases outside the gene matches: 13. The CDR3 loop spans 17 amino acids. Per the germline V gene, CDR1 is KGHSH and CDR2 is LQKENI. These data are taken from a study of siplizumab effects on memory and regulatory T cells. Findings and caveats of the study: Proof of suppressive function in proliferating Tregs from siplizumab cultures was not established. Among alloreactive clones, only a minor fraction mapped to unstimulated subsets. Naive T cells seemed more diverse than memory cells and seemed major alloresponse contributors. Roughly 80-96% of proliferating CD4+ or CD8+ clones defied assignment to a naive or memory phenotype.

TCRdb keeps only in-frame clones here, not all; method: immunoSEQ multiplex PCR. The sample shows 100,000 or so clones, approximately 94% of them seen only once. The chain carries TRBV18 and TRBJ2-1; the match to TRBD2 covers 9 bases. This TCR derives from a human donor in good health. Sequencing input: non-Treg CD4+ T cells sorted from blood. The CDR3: CASSRVSSGERGNEQFF. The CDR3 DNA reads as TGTGCCAGCTCACGCGTTTCTAGCGGGGAGAGAGGCAATGAGCAGTTCTTC.